This T cell receptor beta chain was identified in a study of shared clonotypes between healthy human individuals. Study outcomes and limitations: Incompleteness in sorted-subset sequencing, despite large depth, was shown by rarefaction.

Details on this clone: Its antigen is not known.

V was pared by 0 bases and J by 9 bases, with 11 bases between. Germline CDR1 and CDR2: SEHNR and FQNEAQ (reference sequence). The CDR3 contains 13 residues. It was roughly 200 ng DNA, tens of thousands of T cell genomes, that sorted-subset replicate PCRs used. Assay: immunoSEQ multiplex PCR; the TCRdb copy retains only in-frame clones and omits some. The table shows about 690,000 clones, with about 92% occurring only once. The source material was memory CD8+ T cells from PBMCs. Subset reported: CD45RO+ cells pooled with CCR7-negative TemRA cells. The chain has TRBV7-9 and TRBJ1-1; maybe TRBD1 (6 bases). The receptor's source is a young man in good health. Some clones in this sample may be carry-over from other donors' samples. Here the CDR3 reads CASSLAQGIQAFF. CDR3 sequence (DNA): TGTGCCAGCAGCTTAGCCCAGGGGATTCAAGCTTTCTTT. The complete variable domain, with remaining parts taken from reference TRBV7-9 and TRBJ1-1, reads DTGVSQNPRHKITKRGQNVTFRCDPISEHNRLYWYRQTLGQGPEFLTYFQNEAQLEKSRLLSDRFSAERPKGSFSTLEIQRTEQGDSAMYLCASSLAQGIQAFFGQGTRLTVV.